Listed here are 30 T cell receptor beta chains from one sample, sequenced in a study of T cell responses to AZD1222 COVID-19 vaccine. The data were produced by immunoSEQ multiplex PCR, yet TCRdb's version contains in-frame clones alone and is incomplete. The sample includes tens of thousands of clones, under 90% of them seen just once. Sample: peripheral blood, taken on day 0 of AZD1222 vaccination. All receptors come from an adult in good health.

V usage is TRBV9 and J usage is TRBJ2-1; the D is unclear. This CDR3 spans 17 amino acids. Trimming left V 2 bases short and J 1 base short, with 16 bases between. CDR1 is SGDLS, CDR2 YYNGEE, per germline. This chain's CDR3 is CASSVASTYFSYNEQFF. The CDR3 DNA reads TGTGCCAGCAGCGTGGCCTCCACATATTTTTCCTACAATGAGCAGTTCTTC.

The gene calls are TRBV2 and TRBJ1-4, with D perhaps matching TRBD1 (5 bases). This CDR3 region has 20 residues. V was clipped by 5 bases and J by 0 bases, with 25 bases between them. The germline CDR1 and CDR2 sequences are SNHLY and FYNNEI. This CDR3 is CASSKSSGTDRESTNEKLFF. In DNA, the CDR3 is TGTGCCAGCAGTAAAAGTTCCGGGACGGATCGGGAATCAACTAATGAAAAACTGTTTTTT.

The CDR3 sequence: CASSPNSGEYWSYNEQFF. CDR3 DNA sequence: TGTGCCAGTAGTCCAAATTCGGGGGAGTACTGGTCCTACAATGAGCAGTTCTTC. The chain couples TRBV19 to TRBJ2-1; D possibly corresponds to TRBD2 (6 bases). Trimming took 5 bases from V and 1 from J, leaving 21 bases between them. CDR3 size: 18 residues. Germline CDR1 LNHDA, CDR2 SQIVND (reference sequence).

The CDR3 reads CASSEVNGAYGYTF. CDR3 coding DNA: TGTGCCAGCAGTGAAGTTAACGGAGCCTATGGCTACACCTTC. This chain joins TRBV2 and TRBJ1-2, with unresolved D. Trimming pared 1 base from V and 4 bases from J, leaving 10 bases between. The CDR3 sequence is 14 residues long. Germline V gives CDR1 SNHLY, CDR2 FYNNEI.

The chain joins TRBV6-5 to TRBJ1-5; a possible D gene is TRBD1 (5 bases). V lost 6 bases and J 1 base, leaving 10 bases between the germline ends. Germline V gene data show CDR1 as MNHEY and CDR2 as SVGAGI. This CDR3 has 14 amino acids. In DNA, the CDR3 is TGTGCCAGCAGCTATACAGGAAGCAATCAGCCCCAGCATTTT. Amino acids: CASSYTGSNQPQHF.

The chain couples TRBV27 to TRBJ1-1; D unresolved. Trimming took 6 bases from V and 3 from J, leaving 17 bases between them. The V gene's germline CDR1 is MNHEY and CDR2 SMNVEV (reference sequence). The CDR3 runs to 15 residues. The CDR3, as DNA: TGTGCCAGCAGCTCGCTGGGGTTTCGAGACACTGAAGCTTTCTTT. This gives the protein CASSSLGFRDTEAFF.

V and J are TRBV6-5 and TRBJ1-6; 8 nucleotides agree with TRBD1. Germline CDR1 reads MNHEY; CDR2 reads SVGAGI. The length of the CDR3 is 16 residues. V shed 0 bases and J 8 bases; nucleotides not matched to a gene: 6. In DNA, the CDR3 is TGTGCCAGCAGTTACTCTCGGACAGGGACGCATTCACCCCTCCACTTT. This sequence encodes CASSYSRTGTHSPLHF.

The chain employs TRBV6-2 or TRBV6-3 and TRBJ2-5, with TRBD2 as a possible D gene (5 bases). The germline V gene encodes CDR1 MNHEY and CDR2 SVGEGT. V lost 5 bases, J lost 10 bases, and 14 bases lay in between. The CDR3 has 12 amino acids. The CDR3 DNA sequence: TGTGCCAGCAGTCATGAGGACTGGAACCAGTACTTC. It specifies CASSHEDWNQYF.

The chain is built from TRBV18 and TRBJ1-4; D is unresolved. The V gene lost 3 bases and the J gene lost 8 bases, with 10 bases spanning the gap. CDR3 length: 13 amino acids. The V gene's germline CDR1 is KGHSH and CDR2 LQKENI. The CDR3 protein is CASSPGVGEKLFF. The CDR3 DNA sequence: TGTGCCAGCTCACCCGGGGTAGGAGAAAAACTGTTTTTT.

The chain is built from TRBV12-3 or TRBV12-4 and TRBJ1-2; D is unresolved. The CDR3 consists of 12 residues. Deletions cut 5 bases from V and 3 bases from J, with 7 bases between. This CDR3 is CASSLGHYGYTF. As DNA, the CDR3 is TGTGCCAGCAGTCTTGGCCACTATGGCTACACCTTC.

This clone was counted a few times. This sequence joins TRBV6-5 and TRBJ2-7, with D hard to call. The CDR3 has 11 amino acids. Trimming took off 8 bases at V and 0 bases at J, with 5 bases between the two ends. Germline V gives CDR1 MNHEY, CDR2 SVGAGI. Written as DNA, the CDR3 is TGTGCCAGCTCAGCCTCCTACGAGCAGTACTTC. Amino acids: CASSASYEQYF.

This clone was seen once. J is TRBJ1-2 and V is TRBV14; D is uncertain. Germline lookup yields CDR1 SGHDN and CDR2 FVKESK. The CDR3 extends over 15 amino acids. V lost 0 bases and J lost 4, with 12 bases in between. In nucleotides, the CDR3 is TGTGCCAGCAGCCAAGATGATCAAATCCCCTATGGCTACACCTTC. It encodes CASSQDDQIPYGYTF.

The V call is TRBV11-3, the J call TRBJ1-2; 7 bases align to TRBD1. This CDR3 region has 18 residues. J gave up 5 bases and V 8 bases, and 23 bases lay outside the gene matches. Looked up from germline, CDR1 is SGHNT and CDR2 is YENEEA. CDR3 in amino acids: CASVLYDAAGTATYGYTF. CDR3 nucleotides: TGTGCCAGCGTCCTTTATGACGCAGCCGGGACAGCTACTTATGGCTACACCTTC.

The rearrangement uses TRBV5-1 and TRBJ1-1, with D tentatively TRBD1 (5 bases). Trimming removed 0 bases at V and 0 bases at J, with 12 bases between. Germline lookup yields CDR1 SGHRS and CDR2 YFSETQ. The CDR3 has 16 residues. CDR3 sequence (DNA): TGCGCCAGCAGCTTGGCAGCTCGGGGGTTGAACACTGAAGCTTTCTTT. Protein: CASSLAARGLNTEAFF.

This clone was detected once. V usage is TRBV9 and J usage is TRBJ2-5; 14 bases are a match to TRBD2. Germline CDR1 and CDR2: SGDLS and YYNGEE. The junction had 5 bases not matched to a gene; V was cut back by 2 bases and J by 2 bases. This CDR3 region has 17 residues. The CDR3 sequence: CASSVTSGRATQETQYF. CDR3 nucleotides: TGTGCCAGCAGCGTGACTAGCGGGAGGGCTACGCAAGAGACCCAGTACTTC. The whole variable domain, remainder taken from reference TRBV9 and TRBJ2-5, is DSGVTQTPKHLITATGQRVTLRCSPRSGDLSVYWYQQSLDQGLQFLIQYYNGEERAKGNILERFSAQQFPDLHSELNLSSLELGDSALYFCASSVTSGRATQETQYFGPGTRLLVL.

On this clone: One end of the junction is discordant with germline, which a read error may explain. CDR3 protein: CASSYMVFGPPHF. CDR3 nucleotide sequence: TGTGCCAGCAGTTATATGGTTTTCGGGCCCCCGCATTTT. The chain carries TRBV6-5 and TRBJ1-5; no firm D call. Germline loops: CDR1 MNHEY, CDR2 SVGAGI. This CDR3 contains 13 residues.

CDR3 sequence reads: CASSFDSDVGKLFF. CDR3 DNA sequence: TGTGCCAGCAGCTTTGACAGTGATGTAGGAAAACTGTTTTTT. The V gene is TRBV5-8, the J gene TRBJ1-4; D may be TRBD1 (5 bases). Trimming removed 2 bases from V and 10 bases from J, with 15 bases in between. Germline CDR1 SGHTS, CDR2 YDEGEE. The CDR3 is made up of 14 amino acids. Using reference TRBV5-8 and TRBJ1-4 for the parts outside the CDR3, the full variable domain is EAGVTQSPTHLIKTRGQQATLRCSPISGHTSVYWYQQALGLGLQFLLWYDEGEERNRGNFPPRFSGRQFPNYSSELNVNALELEDSALYLCASSFDSDVGKLFFGSGTQLSVL.

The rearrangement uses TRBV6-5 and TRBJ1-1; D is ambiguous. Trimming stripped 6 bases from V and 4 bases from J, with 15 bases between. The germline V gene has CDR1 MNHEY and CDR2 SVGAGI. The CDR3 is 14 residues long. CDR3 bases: TGTGCCAGCAGGGGATGGGTTCGTAGCACTGAAGCTTTCTTT. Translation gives CASRGWVRSTEAFF.

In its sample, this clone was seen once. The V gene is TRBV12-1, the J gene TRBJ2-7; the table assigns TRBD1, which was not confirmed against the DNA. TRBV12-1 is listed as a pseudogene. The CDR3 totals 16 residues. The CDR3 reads CASSFKAGQGSYEQYF. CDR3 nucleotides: TGTGCCAGCAGCTTTAAGGCCGGACAGGGGTCGTACGAGCAGTACTTC.

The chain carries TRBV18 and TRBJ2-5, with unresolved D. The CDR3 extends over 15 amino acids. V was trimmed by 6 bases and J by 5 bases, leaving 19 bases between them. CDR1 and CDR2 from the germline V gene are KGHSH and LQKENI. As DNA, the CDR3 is TGTGCCAGCTCGCCCTATACCGGGCCTCAGGAGACCCAGTACTTC. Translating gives CASSPYTGPQETQYF.

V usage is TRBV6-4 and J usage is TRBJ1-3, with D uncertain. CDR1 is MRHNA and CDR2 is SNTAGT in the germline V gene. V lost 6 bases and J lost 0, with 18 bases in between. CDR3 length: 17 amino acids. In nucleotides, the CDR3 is TGTGCCAGCAGGGCCCTAATGCTGATTTACTCTGGAAACACCATATATTTT. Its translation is CASRALMLIYSGNTIYF.

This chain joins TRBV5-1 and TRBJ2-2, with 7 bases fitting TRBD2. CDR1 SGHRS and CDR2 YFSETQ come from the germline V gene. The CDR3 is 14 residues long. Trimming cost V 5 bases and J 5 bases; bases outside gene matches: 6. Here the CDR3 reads CASSLAVGTGELFF. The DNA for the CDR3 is TGCGCCAGCAGTCTAGCGGTCGGGACCGGGGAGCTGTTTTTT.

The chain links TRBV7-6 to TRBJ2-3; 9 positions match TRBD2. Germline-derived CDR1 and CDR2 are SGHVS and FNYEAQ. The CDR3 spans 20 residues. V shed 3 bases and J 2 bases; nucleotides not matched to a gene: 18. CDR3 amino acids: CASSFRLGLAGMLDTDTQYF. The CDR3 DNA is TGTGCCAGCAGCTTCCGCTTAGGGCTAGCGGGAATGTTGGACACAGATACGCAGTATTTT.

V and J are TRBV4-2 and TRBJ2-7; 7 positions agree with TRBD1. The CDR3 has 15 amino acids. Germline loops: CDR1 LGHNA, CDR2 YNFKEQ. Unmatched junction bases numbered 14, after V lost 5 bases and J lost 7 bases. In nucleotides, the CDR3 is TGTGCCAGCAGCTCCCATCTCCGACAGGGTTTGGAGCAGTACTTC. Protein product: CASSSHLRQGLEQYF.

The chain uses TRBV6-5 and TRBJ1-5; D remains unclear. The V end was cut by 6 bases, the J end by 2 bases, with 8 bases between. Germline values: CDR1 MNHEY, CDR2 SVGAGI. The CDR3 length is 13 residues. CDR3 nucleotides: TGTGCCAGCAGAGGATATGGCAATCAGCCCCAGCATTTT. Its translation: CASRGYGNQPQHF.

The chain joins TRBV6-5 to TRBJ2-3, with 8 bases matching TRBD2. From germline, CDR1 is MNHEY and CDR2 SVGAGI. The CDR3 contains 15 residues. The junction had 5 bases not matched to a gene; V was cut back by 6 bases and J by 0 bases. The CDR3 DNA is TGTGCCAGCAGAAATAGCGGGGCTAGCACAGATACGCAGTATTTT. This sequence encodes CASRNSGASTDTQYF.

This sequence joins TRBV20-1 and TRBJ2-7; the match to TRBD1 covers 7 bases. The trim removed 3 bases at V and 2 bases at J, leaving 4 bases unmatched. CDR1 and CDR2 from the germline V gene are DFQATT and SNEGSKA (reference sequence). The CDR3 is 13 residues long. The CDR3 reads CSASWDRAYEQYF. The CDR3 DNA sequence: TGCAGTGCTAGTTGGGACAGAGCCTACGAGCAGTACTTC.

This CDR3 reads CASRRGLPSSYNSPLHF. DNA for the CDR3: TGTGCCAGCAGACGAGGGCTGCCGAGCTCCTATAATTCACCCCTCCACTTT. This chain joins TRBV4-2 and TRBJ1-6; D is ambiguous. The V end was cut by 6 bases, the J end by 0 bases, with 15 bases between. The V gene's germline CDR1 is LGHNA and CDR2 YNFKEQ. The CDR3 runs to 17 residues.

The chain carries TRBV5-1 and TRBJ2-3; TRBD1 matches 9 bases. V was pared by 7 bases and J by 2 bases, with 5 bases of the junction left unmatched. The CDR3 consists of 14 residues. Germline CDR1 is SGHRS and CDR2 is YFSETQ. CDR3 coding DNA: TGCGCCAGCGGCACAGGGGGCTACACAGATACGCAGTATTTT. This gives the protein CASGTGGYTDTQYF.

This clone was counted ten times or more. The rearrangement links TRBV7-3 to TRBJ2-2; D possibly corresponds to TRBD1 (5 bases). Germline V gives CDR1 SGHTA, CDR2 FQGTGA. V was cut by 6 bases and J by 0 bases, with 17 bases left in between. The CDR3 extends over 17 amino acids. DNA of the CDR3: TGTGCCAGCAGGTCAACCGACAGCTGGACGAACACCGGGGAGCTGTTTTTT. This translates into CASRSTDSWTNTGELFF.